Below are 11 T cell receptor beta chains sequenced from a single sample in a study of vaccination and CD4 T cells after COVID-19. An Oncomine TCR Beta short-read assay was used to sequence the DNA from cultured CD4+ T cells. Scientists extracted genomic DNA from CD4+ T cells grown in culture. TCRdb re-analysed the PCR reads in MiXCR, keeping a single row per CDR3 protein. The sample carries around 10,000 distinct CDR3 sequences, roughly 32% recorded once. Treatment meaning: roughly 10-day PBMC culture with coronavirus spike peptide pools or control peptides (ViraFEST assay). Researchers collected the unexposed donor's CD4+ T cells before the COVID-19 pandemic (2011-2018). These TCRs are of unknown antigen specificity. The sequenced sample consisted of CD4+ T cells from blood, cultured in vitro. These receptor sequences come from a human donor in good health.

This clonotype was detected a few times. The rearrangement links TRBV10-3 to TRBJ1-2, with 8 bases matching TRBD1. The V and J ends lost 6 bases and 3 bases, in that order; junction bases with no gene match: 9. Germline V gives CDR1 ENHRY, CDR2 SYGVKD. CDR3 length: 15 residues. The DNA for the CDR3 is TGTGCCATCAGACAATCCGGGACAGGCTACTATGGCTACACCTTC. Its translation: CAIRQSGTGYYGYTF.

The sample holds a few counts of this clonotype. The gene calls are TRBV7-8 and TRBJ2-7; the D gene is possibly TRBD1 (5 bases). This CDR3 spans 14 amino acids. Trimming left V 1 base short and J 0 bases short, with 7 bases between. CDR1 and CDR2 from the germline V gene are SGHVS and FQNEAQ. The CDR3, as DNA: TGTGCCAGCAGCTTAGGACAGATCTCCTACGAGCAGTACTTC. It specifies CASSLGQISYEQYF.

In this sample, this clonotype turned up a few times. This chain joins TRBV7-9 and TRBJ1-2, with unresolved D. The CDR3 is made up of 14 amino acids. CDR1 SEHNR and CDR2 FQNEAQ come from the germline V gene (reference sequence). V gave up 4 bases and J gave up 2 bases, with 11 bases separating them. The CDR3: CASSSGGQNYGYTF. Here the CDR3 DNA reads TGTGCCAGCAGCTCGGGAGGCCAGAACTATGGCTACACCTTC.

The V and J genes are TRBV5-4 and TRBJ1-4, with D perhaps TRBD1 (5 bases). Trimming cost V 0 bases and J 7 bases, with 10 bases left between them. Germline values: CDR1 SGHNT, CDR2 YYREEE (reference sequence). This CDR3 is built from 14 residues. The CDR3 DNA is TGTGCCAGCAGCTTGGCCGGGGGGGGTGAAAAACTGTTTTTT. Translated: CASSLAGGGEKLFF.

The chain joins TRBV20-1 to TRBJ2-1, with D perhaps matching TRBD2 (6 bases). CDR1 and CDR2 from the germline V gene are DFQATT and SNEGSKA (reference sequence). V was clipped by 6 bases and J by 10 bases, with 10 bases between them. CDR3 length: 10 residues. CDR3 DNA sequence: TGCAGTGCCCCGGGGAGGGAGCAGTTCTTC. Its translation is CSAPGREQFF.

This clonotype appeared a few times. The chain couples TRBV4-2 to TRBJ1-2; the D is unclear. The ends were cut back, 0 bases at V and 8 bases at J, with 10 bases in the middle. Per the germline V gene, CDR1 is LGHNA and CDR2 is YNFKEQ. The CDR3 is 13 amino acids. CDR3: CASSQEAGGGYTF. In DNA form, the CDR3 reads TGTGCCAGCAGCCAAGAAGCCGGTGGCGGCTACACCTTC.

This clonotype rates as medium-sized. The chain combines TRBV7-3 with TRBJ1-6; no clear D gene. The CDR3 totals 15 residues. V was shortened by 3 bases and J by 2 bases, with 8 bases between the two germline ends. Germline CDR1 is SGHTA and CDR2 is FQGTGA. The CDR3 sequence: CASSLASAYNSPLHF. Here the CDR3 DNA reads TGTGCCAGCAGCTTGGCGTCCGCCTATAATTCACCCCTCCACTTT.

The sample holds a few counts of this clonotype. The V gene is TRBV6-4, the J gene TRBJ2-2, with 7 positions matching TRBD2. This CDR3 comprises 13 residues. V shed 4 bases, J shed 4 bases, and the junction held 0 bases outside the gene matches. Germline V gene data show CDR1 as MRHNA and CDR2 as SNTAGT. The CDR3 coding sequence is TGTGCCAGCAGTGGGACTAGCACCGGGGAGCTGTTTTTT. Encoded protein: CASSGTSTGELFF.

This chain joins TRBV5-4 and TRBJ2-7, with 11 bases aligning to TRBD2. The CDR3 loop spans 16 amino acids. With 4 bases clipped from V and 3 bases from J, the junction kept 9 bases outside the gene matches. The germline V gene encodes CDR1 SGHNT and CDR2 YYREEE (reference sequence). The CDR3 loop reads CASSASLAGGLYEQYF. The CDR3 bases are TGTGCCAGCAGCGCCAGTCTAGCGGGAGGACTCTACGAGCAGTACTTC.

This clonotype has only a few counts. The gene calls are TRBV20-1 and TRBJ1-2; unclear D gene. V was cut by 7 bases and J by 0 bases, with 9 bases left in between. The CDR3 is made up of 12 amino acids. Looked up from germline, CDR1 is DFQATT and CDR2 is SNEGSKA (reference sequence). DNA for the CDR3: TGCAGTGTCAAAGGTCCTAACTATGGCTACACCTTC. Protein: CSVKGPNYGYTF.

The chain combines TRBV7-2 with TRBJ2-1; the D gene is possibly TRBD2 (5 bases). This CDR3 contains 16 residues. Germline CDR1 reads SGHTA; CDR2 reads FQGNSA. Trimming left V 5 bases short and J 0 bases short, with 14 bases between. The CDR3 region has the DNA TGTGCCAGCAGCCACCGGAGCGGTAGCTCCTACAATGAGCAGTTCTTC. Translation gives CASSHRSGSSYNEQFF.